Below, 20 T cell receptor beta chains from the same sample are listed, as sequenced in a study of T cells in women clearing cervical HPV infection (dated by TCRdb to the late 2010s). The library was built by means of the immunoSEQ multiplex PCR assay. Not all clones reach the TCRdb copy of this immuneACCESS table, which keeps in-frame sequences only. Checked studies attribute under half of the gap to unresolved V genes and leave the rest unexplained. The sample table on file contains tens of thousands of clones. The ten largest clones represent more than 6.5% of the sample. Sample: blood buffy coat. The receptors originated from a woman between 18 and 69 years old with a cervical HPV16 infection that either progressed to CIN3+ or cleared (not recorded which).

Comment on this clone: Read sequence stops 3 residues before the CDR3 end, and the germline J gene provides the missing end. The chain is built from TRBV6-1 and TRBJ2-7; 9 bases fit TRBD2. CDR1 MNHNS and CDR2 SASEGT come from the germline V gene. CDR3 length equals 15 residues. Losses at the gene ends were 2 bases for V and 0 bases for J; bases not matched to a gene: 2. The CDR3: CASSELAGSSYEQYF. The sequenced part of the CDR3 DNA is TGTGCCAGCAGTGAACTAGCGGGGAGCTCCTACGAG.

Concerning this clone itself: The CDR3 goes on 3 residues after the read ends, and that part is filled in from the germline J gene. V gene TRBV19 combines with J gene TRBJ1-2; TRBD1 matches at 10 bases. This CDR3 comprises 15 residues. Germline-derived CDR1 and CDR2 are LNHDA and SQIVND (reference sequence). Trimming cost V 5 bases and J 6 bases; bases outside gene matches: 9. Here the CDR3 reads CASSADRGLRDGYTF. The sequenced part of the CDR3 DNA is TGTGCCAGTAGTGCTGACAGGGGGCTCCGAGATGGC.

A word on this clone: The read comes to an end 3 residues before the CDR3 does, leaving the germline J gene to fill in the end. The chain joins TRBV18 to TRBJ2-1, with TRBD1 as a possible D gene (6 bases). The CDR3 sequence is 13 residues long. Germline lookup yields CDR1 KGHSH and CDR2 LQKENI. The V end lost 4 bases, the J end lost 8 bases, and 12 bases lay between the germline ends. The CDR3 loop is CASSLLDSHEQFF. The CDR3 DNA, read in part, is TGTGCCAGCTCACTACTGGACAGTCATGAG.

Comment on this clone: The CDR3 end lies 3 residues beyond the end of the read and is filled in from the germline J gene. V is TRBV6-1 and J is TRBJ2-7; D possibly corresponds to TRBD2 (6 bases). Trimming took 1 base from V and 5 from J, leaving 15 bases between them. The CDR3 contains 15 residues. From germline, CDR1 is MNHNS and CDR2 SASEGT. CDR3 amino acids: CASSEEVEGWNEQYF. The sequenced part of the CDR3 DNA is TGTGCCAGCAGTGAAGAAGTGGAGGGGTGGAACGAG.

The CDR3 reads CASSLKTSGRTQETQYF. Partial CDR3 DNA: TGCGCCAGCAGCTTAAAAACTAGCGGACGGACCCAAGAGACC. This sequence joins TRBV5-1 and TRBJ2-5; 8 bases align to TRBD2. The read is 3 residues too short to cover the CDR3 end, so that end is filled in from the germline J gene. The CDR3 totals 17 residues. The germline V gene encodes CDR1 SGHRS and CDR2 YFSETQ. V lost 2 bases, J lost 1 base, and 10 bases stayed unmatched.

Regarding this clone: The missing CDR3 end, 3 residues past where the read stops, is filled in from the germline J gene. The rearrangement joins TRBV4-2 to TRBJ2-3, with 8 bases matching TRBD2. The germline CDR1 and CDR2 sequences are LGHNA and YNFKEQ. V was clipped by 0 bases and J by 3 bases; unmatched bases: 5. The CDR3 length is 16 residues. The sequenced CDR3 bases are TGTGCCAGCAGCCAAGAATCACTAGCGGAGACAGATACG. Residues: CASSQESLAETDT. In full, the CDR3 is CASSQESLAETDTQYF.

Notes on this clone: The read terminates 3 residues ahead of where the CDR3 ends, so the germline J gene completes it. V is TRBV12-3 or TRBV12-4 and J is TRBJ1-1; D unclear. CDR3 size: 14 residues. The V and J ends lost 2 bases and 1 base respectively, with 8 bases between them. The CDR3 region is CASSLRGTNTEAFF. The covered CDR3 bases are TGTGCCAGCAGTTTAAGAGGTACGAACACTGAA.

The CDR3 sequence is CASSQDLTGLPEAFF. Incomplete CDR3 DNA: TGCGCCAGCAGCCAAGACCTGACAGGTTTGCCTGAA. The V gene is TRBV4-1, the J gene TRBJ1-1, with D possibly being TRBD1 (6 bases). The read comes to an end 3 residues before the CDR3 does, leaving the germline J gene to fill in the end. The V and J ends lost 0 bases and 6 bases respectively, with 14 bases between them. The CDR3 length is 15 residues. Germline CDR1 is MGHRA and CDR2 is YSYEKL.

To note about this clone: The DNA ends 3 residues before the CDR3 does, and the rest of the CDR3 is filled in from the germline J gene. This rearrangement joins TRBV14 to TRBJ2-5, with D hard to call. Germline CDR1 and CDR2: SGHDN and FVKESK. There are 14 residues in the CDR3. Trimming took 2 bases from V and 1 from J, leaving 8 bases between them. The sequenced CDR3 bases are TGTGCCAGCAGCCAAACAGAGACCCAAGAGACC. It is translated as CASSQTETQET. The entire CDR3 protein is CASSQTETQETQYF.

A note on this clone: Read data end 3 residues before the CDR3 end; the end is taken from the germline J gene. The genes are TRBV5-1 and TRBJ1-4, with TRBD1 matching over 9 bases. Germline loops: CDR1 SGHRS, CDR2 YFSETQ. The junction had 7 bases not matched to a gene; V was cut back by 0 bases and J by 7 bases. The CDR3 consists of 16 residues. The CDR3 bases that were read are TGCGCCAGCAGCTTGGGTACAGGGGGCGGAGGTGAAAAA. Amino acids: CASSLGTGGGGEK. The whole CDR3 protein reads CASSLGTGGGGEKLFF.

In regard to this clone: The CDR3 end is not reached by the read, which stops 3 residues before it; the germline J gene fills it in. V gene TRBV18 combines with J gene TRBJ1-1, with 8 bases matching TRBD1. The CDR3 runs to 15 residues. With V trimmed by 6 bases and J by 7 bases, 13 bases remained unmatched. Per the germline V gene, CDR1 is KGHSH and CDR2 is LQKENI. The CDR3 reads CASSIQGGENFEAFF. The CDR3 bases that were read are TGTGCCAGCTCGATACAGGGGGGTGAGAACTTTGAA. The variable domain in full, with the rest retrieved from reference TRBV18 and TRBJ1-1, is NAGVMQNPRHLVRRRGQEARLRCSPMKGHSHVYWYRQLPEEGLKFMVYLQKENIIDESGMPKERFSAEFPKEGPSILRIQQVVRGDSAAYFCASSIQGGENFEAFFGQGTRLTVV.

Regarding this clone: The CDR3 extends 3 residues past the end of the read, so its final part is completed from the germline J gene. V gene TRBV4-1 combines with J gene TRBJ1-5; D remains unclear. The CDR3 covers 15 residues. Deletions cut 0 bases from V and 5 bases from J, with 11 bases between. Germline V gene data show CDR1 as MGHRA and CDR2 as YSYEKL. CDR3 sequence: CASSQEMNTHQPQHF. CDR3 DNA, as far as it was read: TGCGCCAGCAGCCAAGAAATGAACACACATCAGCCC.

About this clone itself: Read coverage stops 3 residues before the CDR3 terminus; the germline J gene supplies the remainder. The chain employs TRBV6-4 and TRBJ2-1; 10 bases align to TRBD1. CDR1 is MRHNA and CDR2 is SNTAGT in the germline V gene. The CDR3 totals 16 residues. V was pared by 0 bases and J by 3 bases, with 2 bases of the junction left unmatched. The CDR3 sequence is CASSDSGTGDYNEQFF. The sequenced part of the CDR3 DNA is TGTGCCAGCAGTGACTCAGGGACAGGGGACTACAATGAG.

Remarks on this clone: The read halts 3 residues ahead of the CDR3 end, with the missing end drawn from the germline J gene. J is TRBJ1-1 and V is TRBV7-2, with no clear D. CDR1 and CDR2 (germline): SGHTA, FQGNSA. The V gene lost 6 bases and the J gene lost 1 base, with 12 bases spanning the gap. This CDR3 has 14 residues. This chain's CDR3 is CASRKSGGNTEAFF. The covered CDR3 bases are TGTGCCAGCAGAAAATCAGGAGGGAACACTGAA.

A remark on this clone: The CDR3 end is not reached by the read, which stops 3 residues before it; the germline J gene fills it in. The J gene is TRBJ2-6, the V gene TRBV4-1, with D tentatively TRBD2 (6 bases). The length of the CDR3 is 13 residues. The germline V gene has CDR1 MGHRA and CDR2 YSYEKL. V was clipped by 5 bases and J by 4 bases, with 6 bases between them. This chain's CDR3 is CASSGGGANVLTF. The covered CDR3 bases are TGCGCCAGCAGCGGAGGGGGGGCCAACGTC.

Turning to this clone: The CDR3 extends 3 residues past the end of the read, so its final part is completed from the germline J gene. The rearrangement uses TRBV5-1 and TRBJ1-2; perhaps TRBD1 as D (5 bases). The germline V gene has CDR1 SGHRS and CDR2 YFSETQ. This CDR3 is 12 amino acids long. Trimming left V 5 bases short and J 4 bases short, with 9 bases between. CDR3 DNA (partial): TGCGCCAGCAGGGCAGACAGCTATGGC. It specifies CASRADSYG. The entire CDR3 is CASRADSYGYTF.

As for this clone: The DNA ends 3 residues before the CDR3 does, and the rest of the CDR3 is filled in from the germline J gene. The V call is TRBV2, the J call TRBJ1-5; D is unclear. CDR3 size: 14 residues. Trimming left V 5 bases short and J 2 bases short, with 10 bases between. CDR1 is SNHLY, CDR2 FYNNEI, per germline. The CDR3 here is CASSRGRGNQPQHF. CDR3 DNA (partial): TGTGCCAGCAGTCGGGGTAGGGGCAATCAGCCC.

Comments on this clone: The read terminates 3 residues before the CDR3 end, so the remaining end is supplied by the germline J gene. This chain joins TRBV5-4 and TRBJ1-2; 9 bases align to TRBD1. Germline lookup yields CDR1 SGHNT and CDR2 YYREEE (reference sequence). V lost 1 base, J lost 4 bases, and 5 bases stayed unmatched. This CDR3 has 15 residues. The CDR3 reads CASSLTGQGIYGYTF. The DNA read from the CDR3 is TGTGCCAGCAGCTTGACCGGACAGGGGATCTATGGC.

As for this clone: The read gets to within 3 residues of the CDR3 end, and the germline J gene fills in the rest. The J gene is TRBJ2-3, the V gene TRBV10-1; no clear D gene. Germline V gene sequence: CDR1 WNHNN, CDR2 SYGVQD (reference sequence). This CDR3 contains 12 residues. V was trimmed by 8 bases and J by 2 bases, leaving 8 bases between them. The sequenced part of the CDR3 DNA is TGCGCCAGCCGCGGTGACACAGATACG. Translating gives CASRGDTDT. The complete CDR3 reads CASRGDTDTQYF.

A note on this clone: The CDR3 is cut off 3 residues early in the read; its end comes from the germline J gene. This chain connects TRBV7-9 to TRBJ1-2; the match to TRBD1 covers 9 bases. V gave up 5 bases and J gave up 2 bases; unmatched junction bases: 6. CDR3 length: 15 residues. Looked up from germline, CDR1 is SEHNR and CDR2 is FQNEAQ (reference sequence). The CDR3 bases that were read are TGTGCCAGCAGCCCTCGGACAGGGGCGAACTATGGC. This translates into CASSPRTGANYG. In full, the CDR3 reads CASSPRTGANYGYTF.